The clone carrying this T cell receptor beta chain is deemed medium-sized. CDR3 length: 14 amino acids. The V gene end was trimmed by 5 bases and the J gene end by 7 bases; junction bases not matched to a gene: 6. One entry per CDR3 protein, called by TCRdb with MiXCR from the PCR reads. The profile covers about 4,600 distinct CDR3 sequences, with around 50% appearing a single time and approximately 15% taken by the ten largest. These data originate in a study of CD4 and CD8 cells across lung adenocarcinoma regions. Donors had localized lung adenocarcinoma, a non-small cell lung cancer. The TCR sequence derives from a female donor with lung adenocarcinoma. The CD4 and CD8 labels of this study may be unreliable. The sample consisted of CD4+ T cells from the margin of a lung tumor. This chain uses TRBV12-3 or TRBV12-4 with TRBJ2-1; 9 bases are a match to TRBD2. The CDR3 reads CASSPLAGINEQFF. CDR3 DNA sequence: TGTGCCAGCAGTCCGCTAGCGGGAATTAATGAGCAGTTCTTC.